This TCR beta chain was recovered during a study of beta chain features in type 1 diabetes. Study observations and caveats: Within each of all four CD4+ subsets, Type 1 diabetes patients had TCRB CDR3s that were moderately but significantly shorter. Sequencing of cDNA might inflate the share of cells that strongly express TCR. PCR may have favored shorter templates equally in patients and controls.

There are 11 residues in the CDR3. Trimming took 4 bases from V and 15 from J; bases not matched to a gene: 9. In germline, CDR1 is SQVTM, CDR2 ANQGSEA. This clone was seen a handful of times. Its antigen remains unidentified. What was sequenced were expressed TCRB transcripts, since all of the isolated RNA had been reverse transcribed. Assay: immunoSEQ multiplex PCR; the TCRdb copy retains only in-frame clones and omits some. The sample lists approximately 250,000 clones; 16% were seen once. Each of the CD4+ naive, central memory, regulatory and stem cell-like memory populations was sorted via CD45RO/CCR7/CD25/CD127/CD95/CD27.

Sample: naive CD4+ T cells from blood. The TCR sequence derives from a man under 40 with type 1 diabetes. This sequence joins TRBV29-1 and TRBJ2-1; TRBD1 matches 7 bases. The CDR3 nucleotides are TGCAGCGTTGCACAGGGGCTTGTGCCGTTCTTC. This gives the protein CSVAQGLVPFF.